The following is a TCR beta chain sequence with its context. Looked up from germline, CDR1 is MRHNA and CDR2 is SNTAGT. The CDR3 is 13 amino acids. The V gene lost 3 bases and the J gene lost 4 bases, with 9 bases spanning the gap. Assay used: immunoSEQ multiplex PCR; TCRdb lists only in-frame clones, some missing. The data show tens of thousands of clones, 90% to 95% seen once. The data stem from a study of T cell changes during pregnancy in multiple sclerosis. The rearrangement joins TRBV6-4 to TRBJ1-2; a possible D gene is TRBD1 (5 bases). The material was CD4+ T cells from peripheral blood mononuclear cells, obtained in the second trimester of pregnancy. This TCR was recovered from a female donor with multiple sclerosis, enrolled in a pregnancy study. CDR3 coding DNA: TGTGCCAGCAGTGAGATCGGGGGCTATGGCTACACCTTC. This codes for CASSEIGGYGYTF.